These T cell receptor beta chains were read from a single sample in a study of CD8 T cells in ankylosing spondylitis. One entry per CDR3 protein, called by TCRdb with MiXCR from the 5' RACE reads. The table has 150,000 to 200,000 distinct CDR3 sequences, roughly 12% seen once. Sequences were obtained from blood, either unsorted or a sorted T cell fraction (not recorded which). The receptors stem from a male donor with ankylosing spondylitis or in good health (not recorded which). CDR3s include the opening cysteine and the closing phenylalanine or tryptophan. Some rows have no size entry. The others give once, few or many, or a class for an expanded clone.

CASSPSLVAGSGANVLTF,TRBJ2-6,.,TRBV10-1
CSVDGQGYGYTF,TRBJ1-2,few,TRBV29-1
CAWDRGYEQYF,TRBJ2-7,few,TRBV30
CASSERGQRPEAFF,TRBJ1-1,few,TRBV9
CASSLGTSDYNEQFF,TRBJ2-1,many,TRBV5-1
CASREGQAFDQPQHF,TRBJ1-5,few,TRBV10-2
CASSVDLDTQYF,TRBJ2-3,.,TRBV9
CASSKGRFYEQYF,TRBJ2-7,few,TRBV27
CASSQTGNEQYF,TRBJ2-7,.,TRBV14
CASSLFSGPLEQYF,TRBJ2-7,few,TRBV7-2
CASSYHAGGGDYGYTF,TRBJ1-2,few,TRBV6-5
CASSLGTRGSYEQYF,TRBJ2-7,.,TRBV27
CSALGTSGAYTDTQYF,TRBJ2-3,few,TRBV20-1
CASSFRTGPNYEQYF,TRBJ2-7,few,TRBV7-9
CASSFVPPGYQETQYF,TRBJ2-5,.,TRBV5-5
CASSQEGRREQFF,TRBJ2-1,few,TRBV4-1
CASRTGLAGPQDEQFF,TRBJ2-1,.,TRBV5-1
CASSPLSATDTQYF,TRBJ2-3,.,TRBV9
CASPGPDQVGELFF,TRBJ2-2,few,TRBV27
CASSTPGTASQGTEAFF,TRBJ1-1,.,TRBV27
CASSYQNWLVRNEQFF,TRBJ2-1,many,TRBV5-1
CASSYSSGGGYNEQFF,TRBJ2-1,few,TRBV6-5
CASASGRTYEQYF,TRBJ2-7,.,TRBV7-6
CASSLSGEQYF,TRBJ2-7,few,TRBV5-6
CSAAGNYGYTF,TRBJ1-2,.,TRBV29-1
CASSSDYGYTF,TRBJ1-2,many,TRBV7-9
CASSYGTGVMNTEAFF,TRBJ1-1,few,TRBV5-1
CAWSSRLGGTDTQYF,TRBJ2-3,few,TRBV30
CASSDDLGGETQYF,TRBJ2-5,.,TRBV10-1
CASSQAGVSYEQYF,TRBJ2-7,.,TRBV4-1
CASTHRDFYNQPQHF,TRBJ1-5,few,TRBV3-1
CASRDSYEQYF,TRBJ2-7,many,TRBV6-1
CASSPPWGEEAFF,TRBJ1-1,few,TRBV18
CASSAGTGYSNQPQHF,TRBJ1-5,many,TRBV7-9
CASSLSTGTGFYEQYF,TRBJ2-7,few,TRBV12-3/TRBV12-4
CASSQEALAGVPYNEQFF,TRBJ2-1,.,TRBV4-1
CASRRQGRNPMDGYTF,TRBJ1-2,.,TRBV6-1
CASSQDRAGPSTEAFF,TRBJ1-1,many,TRBV3-1
CASSSDRGRVYEQYF,TRBJ2-7,few,TRBV2
CASGLAGNEQFF,TRBJ2-1,few,TRBV12-5
CASTGTTLPRDIQYF,TRBJ2-4,.,TRBV6-1
CASSYPGDYEQYF,TRBJ2-7,many,TRBV6-5
CASSQGPTDLKETQYF,TRBJ2-5,few,TRBV4-1
CSVVRLNTGELFF,TRBJ2-2,many,TRBV29-1
CASSYSSRTVNEQFF,TRBJ2-1,few,TRBV6-2/TRBV6-3
CASSSRTGYQETQYF,TRBJ2-5,few,TRBV7-8
CASSLSSLGYTEAFF,TRBJ1-1,few,TRBV7-9
CASSSGVNEQFF,TRBJ2-1,few,TRBV11-2
CASSQDRDRGDKTEQFF,TRBJ2-1,few,TRBV3-1
CASSQEGGTVEAFF,TRBJ1-1,.,TRBV4-2
CASSFLDGGGHGGYTF,TRBJ1-2,few,TRBV27
CASSQPTSGVADTQYF,TRBJ2-3,many,TRBV4-1